This paragraph reports one TCR beta chain. Per the authors' pipeline: Reference gene primers were amplified, and this amplification served to estimate nucleated cell counts. Repertoires were generated with immunoSEQ multiplex PCR, while TCRdb's copy carries only in-frame clones and drops some. V and J calls and clone size are given by that table; D and trimming were obtained from the DNA. The sample includes a few hundred thousand clones, 88% of them seen just once. In terms of age and location, participants ranged from about 18 to 95 years and lived in approximately 26 US areas. In assigning cohorts, the study relied on participant-reported clinical history. This sample stems from a study of blood T cell repertoires in COVID-19. Study as a whole: PBMCs, B-cell-depleted T cells, or T cells provided the cDNA or gDNA that made up the material.

Trimming took 8 bases from V and 10 from J; bases not matched to a gene: 8. The CDR3 spans 12 residues. CDR1 SGHDN and CDR2 FVKESK come from the germline V gene. The rearrangement joins TRBV14 to TRBJ2-1, with 7 bases lining up with TRBD2. This sequence was found in a woman between 40 and 50 years old with acute COVID-19. Input material: PBMCs or T cells enriched from blood (not recorded which). The CDR3 nucleotides are TGTGCCAGCGGGGGGGAGATGGCCGAGCAGTTCTTC. Translated, it gives CASGGEMAEQFF.